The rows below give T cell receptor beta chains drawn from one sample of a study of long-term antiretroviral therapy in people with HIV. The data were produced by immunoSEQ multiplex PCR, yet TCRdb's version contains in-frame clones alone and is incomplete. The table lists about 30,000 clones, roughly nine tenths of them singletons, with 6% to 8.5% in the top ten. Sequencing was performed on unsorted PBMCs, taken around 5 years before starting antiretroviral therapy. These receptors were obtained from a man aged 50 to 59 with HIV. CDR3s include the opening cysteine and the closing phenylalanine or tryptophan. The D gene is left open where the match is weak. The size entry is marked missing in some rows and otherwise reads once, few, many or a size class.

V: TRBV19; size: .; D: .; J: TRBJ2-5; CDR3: CASSAGPQETQYF; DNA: TGTGCCAGTAGTGCGGGTCCTCAAGAGACCCAGTACTTC
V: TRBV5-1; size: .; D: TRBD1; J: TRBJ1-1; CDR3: CASSLGTGEGAFF; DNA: TGCGCCAGCAGCTTGGGGACAGGGGAGGGAGCTTTCTTT
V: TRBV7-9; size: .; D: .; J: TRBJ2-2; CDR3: CASRIAGQANTGELFF; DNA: TGTGCCAGCAGGATAGCGGGACAGGCGAACACCGGGGAGCTGTTTTTT
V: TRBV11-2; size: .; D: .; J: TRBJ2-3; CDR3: CASSITHAGRPGVTDTQYF; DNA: TGTGCCAGCAGCATAACCCATGCGGGTAGGCCCGGGGTAACAGATACGCAGTATTTT
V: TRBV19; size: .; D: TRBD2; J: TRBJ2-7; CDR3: CASSLQPGLAGEQYF; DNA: TGTGCCAGTAGTCTCCAACCGGGACTAGCGGGCGAGCAGTACTTC
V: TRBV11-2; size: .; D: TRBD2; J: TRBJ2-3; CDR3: CASSSGLAGVADTQYF; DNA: TGTGCCAGCAGCTCAGGACTAGCGGGGGTGGCAGATACGCAGTATTTT
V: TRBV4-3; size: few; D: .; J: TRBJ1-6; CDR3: CASSPSGGSSPLHF; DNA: TGCGCCAGCAGCCCATCTGGGGGAAGTTCACCCCTCCACTTT
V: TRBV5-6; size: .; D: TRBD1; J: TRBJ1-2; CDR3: CASSVGPGQGEGYTF; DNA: TGTGCCAGCAGCGTGGGTCCGGGACAGGGGGAAGGCTACACCTTC
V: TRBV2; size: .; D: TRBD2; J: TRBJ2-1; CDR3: CASRGSGLANYMNEQFF; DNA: TGTGCCAGCAGAGGATCGGGACTAGCGAACTACATGAATGAGCAGTTCTTC
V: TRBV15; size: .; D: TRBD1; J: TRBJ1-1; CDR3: CATSRPGTELTEAFF; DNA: TGTGCCACCAGCAGACCCGGGACAGAGCTAACTGAAGCTTTCTTT